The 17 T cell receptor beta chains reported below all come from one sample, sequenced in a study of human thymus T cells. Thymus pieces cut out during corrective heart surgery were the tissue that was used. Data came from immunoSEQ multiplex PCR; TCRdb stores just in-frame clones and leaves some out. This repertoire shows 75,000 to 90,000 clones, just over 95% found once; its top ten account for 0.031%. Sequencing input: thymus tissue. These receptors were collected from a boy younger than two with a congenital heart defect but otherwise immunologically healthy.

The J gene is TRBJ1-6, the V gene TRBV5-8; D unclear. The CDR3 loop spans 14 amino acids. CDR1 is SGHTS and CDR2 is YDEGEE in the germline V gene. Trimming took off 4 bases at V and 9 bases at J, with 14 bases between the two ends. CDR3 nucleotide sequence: TGTGCCAGCAGCCCGGAGGGATACGGTTCACCCCTCCACTTT. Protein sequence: CASSPEGYGSPLHF.

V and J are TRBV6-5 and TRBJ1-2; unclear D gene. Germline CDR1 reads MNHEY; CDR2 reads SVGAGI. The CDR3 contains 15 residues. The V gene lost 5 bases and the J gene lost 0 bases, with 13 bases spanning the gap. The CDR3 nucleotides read TGTGCCAGCAGTCCTTCGGCCTTAGCTAACTATGGCTACACCTTC. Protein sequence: CASSPSALANYGYTF.

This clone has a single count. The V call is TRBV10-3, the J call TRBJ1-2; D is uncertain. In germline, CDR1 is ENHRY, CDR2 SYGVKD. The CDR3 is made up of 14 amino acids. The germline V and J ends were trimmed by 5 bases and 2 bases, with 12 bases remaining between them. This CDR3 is CAISKKVRNYGYTF. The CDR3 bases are TGTGCCATCAGTAAGAAGGTTCGCAACTATGGCTACACCTTC.

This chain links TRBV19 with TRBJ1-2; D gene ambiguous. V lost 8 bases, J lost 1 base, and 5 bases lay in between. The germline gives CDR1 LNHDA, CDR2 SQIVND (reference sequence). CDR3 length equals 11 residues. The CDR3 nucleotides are TGTGCCAGTGGCAGTAACTATGGCTACACCTTC. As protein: CASGSNYGYTF.

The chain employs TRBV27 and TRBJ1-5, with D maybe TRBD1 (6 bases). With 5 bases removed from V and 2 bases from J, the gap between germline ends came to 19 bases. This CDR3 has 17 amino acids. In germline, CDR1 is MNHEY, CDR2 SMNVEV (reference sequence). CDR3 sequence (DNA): TGTGCCAGCAGTGACCAAAGACAGGCTTCGGGCAATCAGCCCCAGCATTTT. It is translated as CASSDQRQASGNQPQHF.

The DNA for the CDR3 is TGTGCCAGCAGCCTGGGACTAGCGGGAGGGTACGAGCAGTACTTC. It codes for CASSLGLAGGYEQYF. V is TRBV28 and J is TRBJ2-7; 16 bases map to TRBD2. CDR1 is MDHEN, CDR2 SYDVKM, per germline. The CDR3 loop spans 15 amino acids. Trimming took 6 bases from V and 4 from J; bases not matched to a gene: 3.

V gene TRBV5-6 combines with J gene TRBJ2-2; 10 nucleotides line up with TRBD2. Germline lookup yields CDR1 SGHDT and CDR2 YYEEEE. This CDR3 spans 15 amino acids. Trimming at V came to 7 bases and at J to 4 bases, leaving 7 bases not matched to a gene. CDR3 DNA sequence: TGTGCCAGCTTCCGGGCTAGCGGGAGCACCGGGGAGCTGTTTTTT. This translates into CASFRASGSTGELFF.

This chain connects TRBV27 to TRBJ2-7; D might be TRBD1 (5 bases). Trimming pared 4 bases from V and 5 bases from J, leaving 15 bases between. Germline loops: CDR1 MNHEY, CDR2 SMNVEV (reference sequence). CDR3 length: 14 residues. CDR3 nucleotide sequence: TGTGCCAGCAGTTGGAGTAGCAGGGTCGACGAGCAGTACTTC. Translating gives CASSWSSRVDEQYF.

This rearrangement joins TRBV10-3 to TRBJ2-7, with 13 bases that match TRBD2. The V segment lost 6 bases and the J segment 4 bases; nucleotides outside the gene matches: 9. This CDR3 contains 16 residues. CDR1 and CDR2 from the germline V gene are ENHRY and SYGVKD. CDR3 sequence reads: CAISPRTSGRGYEQYF. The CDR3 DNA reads TGTGCCATCAGCCCCCGGACTAGCGGGAGAGGGTACGAGCAGTACTTC.

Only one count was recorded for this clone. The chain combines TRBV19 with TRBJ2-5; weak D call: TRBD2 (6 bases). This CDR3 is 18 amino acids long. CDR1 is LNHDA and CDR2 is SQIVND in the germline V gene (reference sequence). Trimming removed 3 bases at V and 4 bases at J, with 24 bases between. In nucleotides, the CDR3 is TGTGCCAGTAGTATGGGAGGAAGTGAGGGTTTTTTTGGAGAGACCCAGTACTTC. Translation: CASSMGGSEGFFGETQYF.

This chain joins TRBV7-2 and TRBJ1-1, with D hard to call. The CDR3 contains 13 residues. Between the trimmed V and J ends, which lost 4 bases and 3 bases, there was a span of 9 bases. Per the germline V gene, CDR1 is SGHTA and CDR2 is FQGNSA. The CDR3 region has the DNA TGTGCCAGCAGCTCGACCGAGTACACTGAAGCTTTCTTT. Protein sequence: CASSSTEYTEAFF.

CDR3: CASRPGLAGLYEQYF. The CDR3, as DNA: TGTGCCAGCAGGCCGGGACTAGCGGGACTCTACGAGCAGTACTTC. This sequence joins TRBV7-2 and TRBJ2-7; 13 positions agree with TRBD2. From germline, CDR1 is SGHTA and CDR2 FQGNSA. The CDR3 length is 15 residues. The V gene end was trimmed by 6 bases and the J gene end by 3 bases; junction bases not matched to a gene: 5.

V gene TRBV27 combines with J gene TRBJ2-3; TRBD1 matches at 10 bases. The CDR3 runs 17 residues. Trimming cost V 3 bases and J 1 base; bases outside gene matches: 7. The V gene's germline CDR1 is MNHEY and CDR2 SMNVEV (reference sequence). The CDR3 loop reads CASSFRQGAGGTDTQYF. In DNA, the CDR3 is TGTGCCAGCAGTTTTAGACAGGGGGCAGGTGGCACAGATACGCAGTATTTT.

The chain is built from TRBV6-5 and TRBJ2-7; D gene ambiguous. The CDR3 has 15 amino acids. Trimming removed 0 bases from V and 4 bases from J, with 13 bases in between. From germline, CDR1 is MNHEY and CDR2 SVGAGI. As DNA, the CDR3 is TGTGCCAGCAGTTACTCGAAGCTTGCTAGATACGAGCAGTACTTC. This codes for CASSYSKLARYEQYF.

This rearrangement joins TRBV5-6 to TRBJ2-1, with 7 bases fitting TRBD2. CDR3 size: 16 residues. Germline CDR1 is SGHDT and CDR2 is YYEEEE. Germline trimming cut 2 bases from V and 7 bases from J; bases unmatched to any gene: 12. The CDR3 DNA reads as TGTGCCAGCAGCTTCAGGGTTCAGCGGGGAGGGAATGAGCAGTTCTTC. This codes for CASSFRVQRGGNEQFF.

The CDR3 nucleotides read TGTGCCAGCAGTTATGGGGGGGCTCTAACCTACGAGCAGTACTTC. This encodes CASSYGGALTYEQYF. The rearrangement links TRBV6-5 to TRBJ2-7, with D possibly being TRBD2 (7 bases). Germline V gives CDR1 MNHEY, CDR2 SVGAGI. Trimming stripped 3 bases from V and 2 bases from J, with 14 bases between. The CDR3 loop spans 15 amino acids.

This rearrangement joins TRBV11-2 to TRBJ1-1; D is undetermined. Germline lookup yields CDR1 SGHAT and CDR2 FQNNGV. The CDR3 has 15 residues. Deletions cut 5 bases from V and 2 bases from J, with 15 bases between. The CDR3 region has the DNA TGTGCCAGCAGCCTCTTGGAGGGAATAAACACTGAAGCTTTCTTT. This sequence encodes CASSLLEGINTEAFF.